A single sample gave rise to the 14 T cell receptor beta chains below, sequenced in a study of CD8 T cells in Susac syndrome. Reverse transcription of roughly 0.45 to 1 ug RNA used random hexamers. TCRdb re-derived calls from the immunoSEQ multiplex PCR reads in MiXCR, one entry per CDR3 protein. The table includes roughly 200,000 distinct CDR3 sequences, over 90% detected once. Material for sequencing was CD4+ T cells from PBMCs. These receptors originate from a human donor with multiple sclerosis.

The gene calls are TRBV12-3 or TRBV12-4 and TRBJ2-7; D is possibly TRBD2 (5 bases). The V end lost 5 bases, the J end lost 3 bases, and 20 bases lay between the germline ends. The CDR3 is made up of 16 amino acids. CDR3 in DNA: TGTGCCAGCAGTCGAAACTGGGCGGGTGGAAGCTACGAGCAGTACTTC. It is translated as CASSRNWAGGSYEQYF.

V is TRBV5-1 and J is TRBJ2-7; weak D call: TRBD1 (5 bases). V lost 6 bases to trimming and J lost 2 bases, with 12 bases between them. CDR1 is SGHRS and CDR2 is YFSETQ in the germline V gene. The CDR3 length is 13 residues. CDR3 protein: CASTKDTAYEQYF. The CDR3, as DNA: TGCGCCAGCACCAAGGACACAGCCTACGAGCAGTACTTC.

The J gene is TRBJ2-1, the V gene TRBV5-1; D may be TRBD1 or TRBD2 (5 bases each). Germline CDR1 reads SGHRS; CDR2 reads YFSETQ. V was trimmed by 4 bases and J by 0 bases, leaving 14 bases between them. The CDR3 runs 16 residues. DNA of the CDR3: TGCGCCAGCAGCCGGGACCTCCCGAGCTCCTACAATGAGCAGTTCTTC. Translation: CASSRDLPSSYNEQFF.

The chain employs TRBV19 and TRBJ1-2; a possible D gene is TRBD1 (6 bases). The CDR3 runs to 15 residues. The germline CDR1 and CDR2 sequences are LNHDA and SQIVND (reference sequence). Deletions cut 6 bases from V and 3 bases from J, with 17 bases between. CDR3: CASSLQGLRDYGYTF. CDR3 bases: TGTGCCAGTAGCCTACAGGGTTTGAGAGACTATGGCTACACCTTC.

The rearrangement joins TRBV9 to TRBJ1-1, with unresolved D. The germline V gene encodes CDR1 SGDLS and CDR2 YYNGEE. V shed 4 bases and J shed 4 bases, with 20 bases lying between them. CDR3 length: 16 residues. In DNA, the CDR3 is TGTGCCAGCAGCCCCCGAGTTGGGCTCCTCGGCACTGAAGCTTTCTTT. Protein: CASSPRVGLLGTEAFF.

This chain's CDR3 is CASSHRGAASRETQYF. CDR3 nucleotide sequence: TGTGCCAGCAGCCATAGGGGGGCGGCCAGCCGAGAGACCCAGTACTTC. The chain is built from TRBV3-1 and TRBJ2-5; TRBD1 or TRBD2 may be the D gene (6 bases each). Germline assignment: CDR1 LGHDT and CDR2 YNNKEL (reference sequence). The CDR3 loop spans 16 amino acids. The V end was cut by 3 bases, the J end by 4 bases, with 18 bases between.

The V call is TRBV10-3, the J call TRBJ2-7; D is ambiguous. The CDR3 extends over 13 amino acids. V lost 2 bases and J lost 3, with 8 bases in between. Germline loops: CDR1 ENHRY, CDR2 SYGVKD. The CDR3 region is CAISEGTNYEQYV. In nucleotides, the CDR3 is TGTGCCATCAGTGAGGGCACGAACTACGAGCAGTACGTC.

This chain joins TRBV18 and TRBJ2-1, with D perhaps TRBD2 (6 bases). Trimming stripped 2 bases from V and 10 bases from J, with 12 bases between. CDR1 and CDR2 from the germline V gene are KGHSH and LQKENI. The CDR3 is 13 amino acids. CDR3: CASSPSRGREQFF. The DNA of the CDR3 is TGTGCCAGCTCACCATCTCGAGGGAGGGAGCAGTTCTTC.

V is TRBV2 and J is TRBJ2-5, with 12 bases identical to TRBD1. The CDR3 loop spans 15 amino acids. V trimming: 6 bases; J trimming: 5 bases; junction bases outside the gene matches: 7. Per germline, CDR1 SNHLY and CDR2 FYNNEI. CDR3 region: CASRTGTGGRETQYF. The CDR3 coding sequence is TGTGCCAGCAGAACCGGGACAGGGGGCAGGGAGACCCAGTACTTC.

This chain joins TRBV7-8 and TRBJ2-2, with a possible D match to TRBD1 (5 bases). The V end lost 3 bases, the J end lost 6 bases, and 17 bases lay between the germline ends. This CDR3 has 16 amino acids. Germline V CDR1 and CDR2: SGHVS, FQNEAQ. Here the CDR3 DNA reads TGTGCCAGCAGCTTGGTTAGAACGGACAAGTCCGGGGAGCTGTTTTTT. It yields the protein CASSLVRTDKSGELFF. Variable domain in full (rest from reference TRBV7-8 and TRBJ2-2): GAGVSQSPRYKVAKRGQDVALRCDPISGHVSLFWYQQALGQGPEFLTYFQNEAQLDKSGLPSDRFFAERPEGSVSTLKIQRTQQEDSAVYLCASSLVRTDKSGELFFGEGSRLTVL.

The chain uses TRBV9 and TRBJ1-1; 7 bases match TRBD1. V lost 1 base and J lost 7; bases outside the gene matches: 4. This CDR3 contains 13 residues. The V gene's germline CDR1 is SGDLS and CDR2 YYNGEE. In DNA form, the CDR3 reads TGTGCCAGCAGCGTACTCTGGGACAGTGAAGCTTTCTTT. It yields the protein CASSVLWDSEAFF.

The CDR3, as DNA: TGTGCCAGCTCACCACCGGCGTTACTGAGAGAGGTCCTGACTTTC. It translates to CASSPPALLREVLTF. V usage is TRBV18 and J usage is TRBJ2-6; D gene uncertain. The V gene lost 0 bases and the J gene lost 13 bases, with 16 bases spanning the gap. The germline V gene encodes CDR1 KGHSH and CDR2 LQKENI. The CDR3 spans 15 residues. Full variable domain (rest looked up from reference TRBV18 and TRBJ2-6): NAGVMQNPRHLVRRRGQEARLRCSPMKGHSHVYWYRQLPEEGLKFMVYLQKENIIDESGMPKERFSAEFPKEGPSILRIQQVVRGDSAAYFCASSPPALLREVLTFGAGSRLTVL.

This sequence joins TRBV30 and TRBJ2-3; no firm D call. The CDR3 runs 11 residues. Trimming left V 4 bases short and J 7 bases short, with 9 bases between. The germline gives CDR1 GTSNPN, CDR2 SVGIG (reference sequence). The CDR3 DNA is TGTGCCTGGACCAGCAGATATACGCAGTATTTT. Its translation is CAWTSRYTQYF.

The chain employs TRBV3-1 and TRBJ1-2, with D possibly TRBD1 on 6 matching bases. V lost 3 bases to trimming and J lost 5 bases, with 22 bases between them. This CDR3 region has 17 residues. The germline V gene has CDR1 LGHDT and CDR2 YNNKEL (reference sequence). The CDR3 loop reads CASSQDQRGALGYGYTF. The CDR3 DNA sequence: TGTGCCAGCAGCCAGGACCAGAGGGGGGCATTAGGGTATGGCTACACCTTC.